The 15 T cell receptor beta chains presented below share a single source sample, sequenced in a study of identical twins. TCRdb reprocessed the 5' RACE reads via MiXCR and lists one record per CDR3 protein. This table has some 1,700,000 distinct CDR3 sequences, under 35% appearing once. The material sequenced was cord blood. The receptor source for this set is a newborn girl in good health.

The chain carries TRBV29-1 and TRBJ2-4; 8 bases agree with TRBD2. The CDR3 has 13 residues. Trimming removed 6 bases from V and 1 base from J; junction bases left unmatched: 2. Germline V CDR1 and CDR2: SQVTM, ANQGSEA. CDR3 sequence: CSVRGRAKNIQYF. Here the CDR3 DNA reads TGCAGCGTCCGCGGGAGGGCCAAAAACATTCAGTACTTC.

The chain couples TRBV5-4 to TRBJ2-3; TRBD2 might be the D (5 bases). V dropped 4 bases and J dropped 2 bases, with 14 bases sitting between them. The CDR3 is made up of 15 amino acids. Germline V gene sequence: CDR1 SGHNT, CDR2 YYREEE (reference sequence). Here the CDR3 DNA reads TGTGCCAGCAGCCCCGGACGGGGAGTCACAGATACGCAGTATTTT. Residues: CASSPGRGVTDTQYF.

This clonotype was seen more than once but under ten times. This chain uses TRBV24-1 with TRBJ1-2; D gene ambiguous. CDR1 and CDR2 from the germline V gene are KGHDR and SFDVKD. This CDR3 has 14 amino acids. V dropped 2 bases and J dropped 4 bases, with 10 bases sitting between them. CDR3 in DNA: TGTGCCACCAGTGATTCTGACATTCCCTATGGCTACACCTTC. Protein: CATSDSDIPYGYTF.

This clonotype showed up just a few times. The J gene is TRBJ1-2, the V gene TRBV20-1; D not resolved. V lost 3 bases and J lost 3, with 11 bases in between. From germline, CDR1 is DFQATT and CDR2 SNEGSKA (reference sequence). The CDR3 contains 13 residues. The CDR3 here is CSARGIRDYGYTF. The CDR3 region has the DNA TGCAGTGCTAGGGGCATTAGGGACTATGGCTACACCTTC.

This clonotype was observed a few times. The chain couples TRBV25-1 to TRBJ2-5; D not resolved. The CDR3 length is 13 residues. V shed 10 bases and J shed 2 bases, with 14 bases lying between them. Germline CDR1 and CDR2: MGHDK and SYGVNS. The CDR3 bases are TGTGCCATGCTACACCCAACTCAAGAGACCCAGTACTTC. Translation: CAMLHPTQETQYF.

This clonotype was seen only a few times. This chain connects TRBV5-1 to TRBJ1-2, with 8 bases lining up with TRBD1. Germline lookup yields CDR1 SGHRS and CDR2 YFSETQ. Trimming cost V 2 bases and J 2 bases; bases outside gene matches: 14. The CDR3 consists of 18 residues. Written as DNA, the CDR3 is TGCGCCAGCAGCTTCCGACAGGGGCCCTATACATTAAACTATGGCTACACCTTC. Translation: CASSFRQGPYTLNYGYTF. Full variable domain (outside the CDR3, taken from reference TRBV5-1 and TRBJ1-2): KAGVTQTPRYLIKTRGQQVTLSCSPISGHRSVSWYQQTPGQGLQFLFEYFSETQRNKGNFPGRFSGRQFSNSRSEMNVSTLELGDSALYLCASSFRQGPYTLNYGYTFGSGTRLTVV.

This sequence joins TRBV6-1 and TRBJ1-2; 10 bases match TRBD1. This CDR3 spans 16 amino acids. Germline trimming cut 2 bases from V and 1 base from J; bases unmatched to any gene: 4. From germline, CDR1 is MNHNS and CDR2 SASEGT. The CDR3 reads CASSELRDRGNYGYTF. CDR3 nucleotide sequence: TGTGCCAGCAGTGAACTCCGGGACAGGGGTAACTATGGCTACACCTTC.

The chain uses TRBV6-2 or TRBV6-3 and TRBJ2-4; tentatively, D is TRBD1 (6 bases). V was shortened by 6 bases and J by 13 bases, with 19 bases between the two germline ends. CDR1 and CDR2 (germline): MNHEY, SVGEGT. The CDR3 is 13 amino acids. The CDR3 nucleotides are TGTGCCAGCAGACCACAGGGTCTGGGGGAGCAGTACTTC. This sequence encodes CASRPQGLGEQYF.

The rearrangement links TRBV3-1 to TRBJ2-7; weak D call: TRBD2 (5 bases). The germline V and J ends were trimmed by 5 bases and 3 bases, with 14 bases remaining between them. CDR3 length equals 14 residues. Germline CDR1 is LGHDT and CDR2 is YNNKEL (reference sequence). CDR3 protein: CASSNRGRHYEQYF. The CDR3 bases are TGTGCCAGCAGCAACCGGGGAAGACACTACGAGCAGTACTTC.

In this sample, this clonotype turned up many times. The gene calls are TRBV20-1 and TRBJ2-3; 8 positions agree with TRBD1. In germline, CDR1 is DFQATT, CDR2 SNEGSKA (reference sequence). The CDR3 contains 12 residues. The trim removed 5 bases at V and 5 bases at J, leaving 3 bases unmatched. CDR3 region: CSASTGEDTQYF. CDR3 DNA sequence: TGCAGTGCTTCGACAGGGGAAGATACGCAGTATTTT.

This clonotype was picked up one time. J is TRBJ2-3 and V is TRBV5-1; 10 nucleotides line up with TRBD2. Germline lookup yields CDR1 SGHRS and CDR2 YFSETQ. With V trimmed by 1 base and J by 3 bases, 8 bases remained unmatched. There are 17 residues in the CDR3. The CDR3, as DNA: TGCGCCAGCAGCTTGCATCCTAGCGGGAGCGGGACAGATACGCAGTATTTT. Protein product: CASSLHPSGSGTDTQYF.

Here the CDR3 DNA reads TGCGCCAGCAGCCAAGAGGGACAGTACAATGAGCAGTTCTTC. Protein: CASSQEGQYNEQFF. The chain has TRBV4-1 and TRBJ2-1; 7 bases are a match to TRBD1. V lost 0 bases to trimming and J lost 4 bases; unmatched junction nucleotides: 0. The V gene's germline CDR1 is MGHRA and CDR2 YSYEKL. The CDR3 spans 14 residues.

J is TRBJ2-1 and V is TRBV30; D uncertain. Germline assignment: CDR1 GTSNPN and CDR2 SVGIG (reference sequence). The CDR3 extends over 13 amino acids. V was cut by 0 bases and J by 4 bases, with 7 bases left in between. This CDR3 reads CAWSVCVYNEQFF. The CDR3 DNA reads as TGTGCCTGGAGTGTATGCGTATACAATGAGCAGTTCTTC.

This clonotype was detected a few times. This sequence joins TRBV6-1 and TRBJ1-4, with D uncertain. The germline gives CDR1 MNHNS, CDR2 SASEGT. V lost 6 bases, J lost 0 bases, and 17 bases lay in between. The CDR3 has 17 residues. The CDR3 sequence is CASRLRPLGATNEKLFF. Here the CDR3 DNA reads TGTGCCAGCAGATTGCGTCCTTTAGGTGCAACTAATGAAAAACTGTTTTTT.

The gene calls are TRBV11-1 and TRBJ2-1; 12 nucleotides agree with TRBD2. Unmatched junction bases numbered 8, after V lost 3 bases and J lost 2 bases. This CDR3 contains 18 residues. The germline CDR1 and CDR2 sequences are SGHAT and FQDESV (reference sequence). The CDR3 region has the DNA TGTGCCAGCAGCTTTAGGGCTAGCGGGAGGGGGCCCTACAATGAGCAGTTCTTC. Encoded protein: CASSFRASGRGPYNEQFF. Drawing the rest from reference TRBV11-1 and TRBJ2-1, the complete variable domain is EAEVAQSPRYKITEKSQAVAFWCDPISGHATLYWYRQILGQGPELLVQFQDESVVDDSQLPKDRFSAERLKGVDSTLKIQPAELGDSAMYLCASSFRASGRGPYNEQFFGPGTRLTVL.